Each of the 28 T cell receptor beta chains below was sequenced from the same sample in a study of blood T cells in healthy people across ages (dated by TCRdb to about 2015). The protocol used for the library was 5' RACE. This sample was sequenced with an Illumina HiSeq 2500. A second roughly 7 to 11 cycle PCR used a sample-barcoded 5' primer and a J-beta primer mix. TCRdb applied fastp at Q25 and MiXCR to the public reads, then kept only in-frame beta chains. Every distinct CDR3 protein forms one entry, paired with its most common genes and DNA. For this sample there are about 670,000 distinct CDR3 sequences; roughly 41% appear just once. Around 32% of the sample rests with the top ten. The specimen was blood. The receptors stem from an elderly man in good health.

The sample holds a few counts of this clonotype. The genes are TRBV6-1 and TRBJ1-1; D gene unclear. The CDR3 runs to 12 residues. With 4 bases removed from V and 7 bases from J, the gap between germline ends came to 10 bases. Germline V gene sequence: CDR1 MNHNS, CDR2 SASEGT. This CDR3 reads CASSAVASEAFF. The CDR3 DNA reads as TGTGCCAGCAGTGCGGTAGCGAGTGAAGCTTTCTTT.

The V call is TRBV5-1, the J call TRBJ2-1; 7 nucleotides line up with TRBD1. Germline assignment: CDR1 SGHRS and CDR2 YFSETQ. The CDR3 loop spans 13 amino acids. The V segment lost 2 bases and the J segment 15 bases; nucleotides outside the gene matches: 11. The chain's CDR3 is CASSLLSRDSSFF. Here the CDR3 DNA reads TGCGCCAGCAGCTTATTAAGTCGGGACAGCTCGTTCTTC.

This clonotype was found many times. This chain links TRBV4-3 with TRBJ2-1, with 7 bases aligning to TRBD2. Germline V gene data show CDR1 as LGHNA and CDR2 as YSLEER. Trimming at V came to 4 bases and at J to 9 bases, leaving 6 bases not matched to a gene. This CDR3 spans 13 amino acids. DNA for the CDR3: TGCGCCAGCAGCCGGGGGACTACCCGTGAGCAGTTCTTC. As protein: CASSRGTTREQFF.

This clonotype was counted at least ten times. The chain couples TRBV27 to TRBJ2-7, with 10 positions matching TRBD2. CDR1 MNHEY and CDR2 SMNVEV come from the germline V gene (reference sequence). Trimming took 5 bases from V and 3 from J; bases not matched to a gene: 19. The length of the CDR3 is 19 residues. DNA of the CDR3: TGTGCCAGCAGTGCCGGTGGGACATTCATCGGGACTAGCGACTACGAGCAGTACTTC. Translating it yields CASSAGGTFIGTSDYEQYF.

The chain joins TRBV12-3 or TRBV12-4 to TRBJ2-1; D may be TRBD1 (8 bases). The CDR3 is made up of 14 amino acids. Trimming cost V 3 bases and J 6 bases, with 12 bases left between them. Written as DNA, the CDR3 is TGTGCCAGCAGTTTGTACAGGGGGGGCAATGAGCAGTTCTTC. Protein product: CASSLYRGGNEQFF.

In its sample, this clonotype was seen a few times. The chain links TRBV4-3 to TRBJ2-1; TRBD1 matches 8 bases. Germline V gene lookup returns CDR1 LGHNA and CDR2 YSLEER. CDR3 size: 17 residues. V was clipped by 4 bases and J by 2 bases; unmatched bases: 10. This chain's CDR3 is CASSRIGAGGAYNEQFF. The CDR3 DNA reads TGCGCCAGCAGCCGAATAGGCGCAGGGGGCGCCTACAATGAGCAGTTCTTC.

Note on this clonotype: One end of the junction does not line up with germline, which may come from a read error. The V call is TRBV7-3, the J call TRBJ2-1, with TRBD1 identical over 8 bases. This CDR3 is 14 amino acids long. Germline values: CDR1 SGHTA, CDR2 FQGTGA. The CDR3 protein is CTSSLGGQGNEQFF. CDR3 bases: TGTACCAGCAGCTTAGGCGGACAGGGCAATGAGCAGTTCTTC. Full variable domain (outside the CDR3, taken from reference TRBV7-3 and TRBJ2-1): GAGVSQTPSNKVTEKGKYVELRCDPISGHTALYWYRQSLGQGPEFLIYFQGTGAADDSGLPNDRFFAVRPEGSVSTLKIQRTERGDSAVYLCTSSLGGQGNEQFFGPGTRLTVL.

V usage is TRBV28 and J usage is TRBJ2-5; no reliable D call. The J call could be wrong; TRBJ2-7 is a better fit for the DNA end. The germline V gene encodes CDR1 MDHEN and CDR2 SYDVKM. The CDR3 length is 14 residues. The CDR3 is CASSSSGRTYEQYF. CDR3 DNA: TGTGCCAGCAGTTCGAGTGGACGGACCTACGAGCAGTACTTC.

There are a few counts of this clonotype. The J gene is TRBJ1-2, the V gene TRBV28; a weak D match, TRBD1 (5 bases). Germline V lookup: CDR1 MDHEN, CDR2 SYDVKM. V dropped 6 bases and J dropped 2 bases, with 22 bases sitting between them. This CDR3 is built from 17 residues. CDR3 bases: TGTGCCAGCAGGCATCCAGTCCAGGGAGGTCCAAACTATGGCTACACCTTC. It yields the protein CASRHPVQGGPNYGYTF.

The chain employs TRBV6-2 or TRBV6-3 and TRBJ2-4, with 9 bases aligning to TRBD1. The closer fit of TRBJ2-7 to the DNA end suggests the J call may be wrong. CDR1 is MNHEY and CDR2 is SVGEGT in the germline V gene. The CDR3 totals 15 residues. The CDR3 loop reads CASSYGWDRDYEQYF. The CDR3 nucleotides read TGTGCCAGCAGTTACGGGTGGGACAGGGACTACGAGCAGTACTTC.

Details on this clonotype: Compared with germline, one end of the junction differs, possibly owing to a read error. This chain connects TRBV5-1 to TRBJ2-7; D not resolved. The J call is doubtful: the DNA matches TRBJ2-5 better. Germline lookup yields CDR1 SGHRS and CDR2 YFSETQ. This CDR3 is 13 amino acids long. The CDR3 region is CASSDSRGRTQYF. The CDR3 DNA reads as TGTGCCAGCAGCGATTCCCGCGGAAGGACCCAGTACTTC.

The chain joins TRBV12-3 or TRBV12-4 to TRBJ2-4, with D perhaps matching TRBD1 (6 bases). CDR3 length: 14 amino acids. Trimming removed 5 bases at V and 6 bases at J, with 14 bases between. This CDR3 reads CASSAQGNINIQYF. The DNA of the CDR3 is TGTGCCAGCAGTGCCCAGGGGAATATAAACATTCAGTACTTC.

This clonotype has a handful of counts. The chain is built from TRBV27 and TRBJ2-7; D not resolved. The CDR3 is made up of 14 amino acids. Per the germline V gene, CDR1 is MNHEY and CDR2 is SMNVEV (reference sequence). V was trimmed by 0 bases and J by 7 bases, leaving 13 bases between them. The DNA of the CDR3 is TGTGCCAGCAGTTTATCCTCAATACAATGGGAGCAGTACTTC. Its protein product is CASSLSSIQWEQYF.

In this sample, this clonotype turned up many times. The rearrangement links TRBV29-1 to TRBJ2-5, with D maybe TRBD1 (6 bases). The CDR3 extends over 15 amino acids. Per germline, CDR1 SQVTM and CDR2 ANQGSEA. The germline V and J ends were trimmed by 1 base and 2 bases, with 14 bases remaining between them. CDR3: CSVEAFPRGQETQYF. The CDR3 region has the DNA TGCAGCGTTGAAGCATTTCCCAGGGGACAAGAGACCCAGTACTTC.

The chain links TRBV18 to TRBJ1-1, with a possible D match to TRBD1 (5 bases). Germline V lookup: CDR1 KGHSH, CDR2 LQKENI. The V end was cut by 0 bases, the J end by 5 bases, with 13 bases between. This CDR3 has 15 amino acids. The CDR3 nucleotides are TGTGCCAGCTCACCACCGACGGGGCGCGGGACTGAAGCTTTCTTT. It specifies CASSPPTGRGTEAFF.

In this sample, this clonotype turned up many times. CDR3 protein: CASITQGSEQYF. The CDR3 DNA is TGTGCCAGCATTACACAGGGGAGCGAGCAGTACTTC. J is TRBJ2-7 and V is TRBV28, with 7 bases identical to TRBD1. The CDR3 sequence is 12 residues long. Germline loops: CDR1 MDHEN, CDR2 SYDVKM. V lost 7 bases and J lost 6; bases outside the gene matches: 6.

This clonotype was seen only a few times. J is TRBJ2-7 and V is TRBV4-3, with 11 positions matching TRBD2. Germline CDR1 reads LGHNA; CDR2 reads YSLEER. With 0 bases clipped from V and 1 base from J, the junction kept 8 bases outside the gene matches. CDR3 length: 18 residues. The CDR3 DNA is TGCGCCAGCAGCCAAGATAGGAGTCTAGCGGGGGGTTCCTACGAGCAGTACTTC. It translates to CASSQDRSLAGGSYEQYF.

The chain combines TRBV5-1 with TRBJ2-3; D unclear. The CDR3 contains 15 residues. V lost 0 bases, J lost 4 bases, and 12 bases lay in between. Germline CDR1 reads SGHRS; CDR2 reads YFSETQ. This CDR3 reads CASSLGHQEADTQYF. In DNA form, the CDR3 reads TGCGCCAGCAGCTTGGGACACCAAGAGGCAGATACGCAGTATTTT.

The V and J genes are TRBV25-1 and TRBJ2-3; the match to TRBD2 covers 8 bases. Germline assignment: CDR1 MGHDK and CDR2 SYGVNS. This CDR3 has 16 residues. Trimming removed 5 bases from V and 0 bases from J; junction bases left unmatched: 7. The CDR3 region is CASSPRLARSTDTQYF. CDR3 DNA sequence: TGTGCCAGCAGTCCCCGACTAGCGCGCAGCACAGATACGCAGTATTTT.

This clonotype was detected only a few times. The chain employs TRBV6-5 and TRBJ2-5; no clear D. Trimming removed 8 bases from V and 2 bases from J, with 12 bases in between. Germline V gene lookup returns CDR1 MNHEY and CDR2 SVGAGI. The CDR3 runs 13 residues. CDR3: CASAGSMQETQYF. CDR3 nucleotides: TGTGCCAGCGCTGGTTCGATGCAAGAGACCCAGTACTTC.

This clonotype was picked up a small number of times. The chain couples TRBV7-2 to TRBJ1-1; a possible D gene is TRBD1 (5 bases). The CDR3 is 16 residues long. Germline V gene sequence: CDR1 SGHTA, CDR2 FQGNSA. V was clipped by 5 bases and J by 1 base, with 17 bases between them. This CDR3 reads CASSPRASGTNTEAFF. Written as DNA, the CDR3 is TGTGCCAGCAGCCCTCGGGCATCTGGGACGAACACTGAAGCTTTCTTT.

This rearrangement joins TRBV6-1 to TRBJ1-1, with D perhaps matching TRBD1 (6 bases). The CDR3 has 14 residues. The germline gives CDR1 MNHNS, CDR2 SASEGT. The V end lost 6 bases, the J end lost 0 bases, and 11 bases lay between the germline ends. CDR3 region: CASRDRSMNTEAFF. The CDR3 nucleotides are TGTGCCAGCAGAGACAGGAGCATGAACACTGAAGCTTTCTTT.

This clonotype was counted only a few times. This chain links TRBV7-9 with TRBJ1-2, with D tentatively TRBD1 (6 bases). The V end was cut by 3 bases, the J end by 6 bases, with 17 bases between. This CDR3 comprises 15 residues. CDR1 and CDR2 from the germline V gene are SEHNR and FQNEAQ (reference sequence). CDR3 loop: CASSFQGPSLDGYTF. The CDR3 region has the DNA TGTGCCAGCAGCTTTCAGGGGCCGTCTTTGGATGGCTACACCTTC.

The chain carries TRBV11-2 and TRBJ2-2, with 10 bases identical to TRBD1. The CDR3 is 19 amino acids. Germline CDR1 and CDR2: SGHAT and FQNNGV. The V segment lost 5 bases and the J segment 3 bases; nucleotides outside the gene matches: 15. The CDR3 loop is CASSPGSGVGQGYTGELFF. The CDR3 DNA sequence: TGTGCCAGCAGCCCAGGGTCCGGGGTGGGACAGGGGTACACCGGGGAGCTGTTTTTT.

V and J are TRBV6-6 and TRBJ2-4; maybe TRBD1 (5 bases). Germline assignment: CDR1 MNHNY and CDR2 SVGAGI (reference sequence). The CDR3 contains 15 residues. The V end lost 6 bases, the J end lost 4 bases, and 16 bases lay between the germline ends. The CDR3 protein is CASSFPVGAKNIQYF. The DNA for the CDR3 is TGTGCCAGCAGCTTTCCCGTTGGGGCTAAAAACATTCAGTACTTC.

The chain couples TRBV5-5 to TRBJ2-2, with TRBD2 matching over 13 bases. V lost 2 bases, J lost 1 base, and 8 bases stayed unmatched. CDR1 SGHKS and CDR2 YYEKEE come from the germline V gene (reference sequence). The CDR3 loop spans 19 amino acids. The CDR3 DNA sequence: TGTGCCAGCAGCTTACCGGGACTAGCGGGGATAGGGAACACCGGGGAGCTGTTTTTT. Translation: CASSLPGLAGIGNTGELFF.

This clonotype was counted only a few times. CDR3 DNA: TGTGCCAGCAGTACAGGGTTAAATGAGCAGTTCTTC. This codes for CASSTGLNEQFF. This chain uses TRBV2 with TRBJ2-1; D might be TRBD1 (6 bases). CDR1 and CDR2 from the germline V gene are SNHLY and FYNNEI. The length of the CDR3 is 12 residues. V was pared by 5 bases and J by 7 bases, with 9 bases between.

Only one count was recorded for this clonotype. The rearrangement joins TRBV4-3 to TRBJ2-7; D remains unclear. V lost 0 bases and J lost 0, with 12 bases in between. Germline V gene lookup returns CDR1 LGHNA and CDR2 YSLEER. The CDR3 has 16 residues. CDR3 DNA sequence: TGCGCCAGCAGCCAAGATCTGCGGTTGAGCTCCTACGAGCAGTACTTC. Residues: CASSQDLRLSSYEQYF.